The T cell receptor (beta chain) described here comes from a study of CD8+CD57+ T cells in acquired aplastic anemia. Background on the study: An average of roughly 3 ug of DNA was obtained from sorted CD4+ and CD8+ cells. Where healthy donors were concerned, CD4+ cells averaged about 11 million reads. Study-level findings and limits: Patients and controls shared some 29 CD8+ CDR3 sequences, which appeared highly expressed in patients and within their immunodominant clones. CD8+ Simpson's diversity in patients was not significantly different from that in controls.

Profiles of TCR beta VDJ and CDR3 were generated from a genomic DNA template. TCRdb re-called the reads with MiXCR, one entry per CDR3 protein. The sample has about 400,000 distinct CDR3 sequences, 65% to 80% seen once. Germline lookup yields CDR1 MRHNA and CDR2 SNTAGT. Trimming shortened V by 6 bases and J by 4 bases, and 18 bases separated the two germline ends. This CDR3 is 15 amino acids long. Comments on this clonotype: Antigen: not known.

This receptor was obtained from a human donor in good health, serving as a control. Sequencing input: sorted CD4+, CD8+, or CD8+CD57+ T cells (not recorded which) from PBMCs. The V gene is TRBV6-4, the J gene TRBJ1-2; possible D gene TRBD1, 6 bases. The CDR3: CASSLDGGASYGYTF. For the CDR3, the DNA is TGTGCCAGCAGCTTAGATGGGGGCGCGAGCTATGGCTACACCTTC.